Given below is one T cell receptor beta chain in context. Clones were read by immunoSEQ multiplex PCR, and TCRdb kept only the in-frame ones, dropping some. Of under 200,000 clones detected, 85% to 90% appear once; the ten largest clones hold approximately 11%. The data originate from a study of blood T cell repertoires in COVID-19. Study overall: Some COVID-19 samples were acute and others convalescent; all came from the United States, Italy and Spain.

CDR3 length: 17 residues. V was clipped by 2 bases and J by 7 bases, with 21 bases between them. CDR1 and CDR2 from the germline V gene are SGHNT and YYREEE (reference sequence). The Seattle site enrolled patients during active infection and followed them longitudinally. Sequences were obtained from peripheral blood. The chain recombines TRBV5-4 with TRBJ2-2; perhaps TRBD2 as D (6 bases). The source is an older woman with COVID-19, enrolled during active disease. The CDR3 region has the DNA TGTGCCAGCAGCTTCCAGGGCGGGGCCCTCTTGGTCGGGGAGCTGTTTTTT. It is translated as CASSFQGGALLVGELFF.